Presented here are 21 T cell receptor beta chains from one specimen sequenced in a study of identical twins. TCRdb independently ran MiXCR on the 5' RACE reads; one entry per CDR3 protein. The table shows fewer than 650,000 distinct CDR3 sequences, with more than 9% occurring only once. These same data were also listed under a study on yellow fever vaccine responses in identical twins.

The sequencing sample was made of PBMCs. Source of these receptors: a woman aged 18-29 years in good health.

This clonotype was detected a few times. The rearrangement links TRBV18 to TRBJ2-5; no firm D call. V shed 3 bases and J shed 1 base, with 6 bases lying between them. The CDR3 runs 13 residues. Germline loops: CDR1 KGHSH, CDR2 LQKENI. CDR3 nucleotide sequence: TGTGCCAGCTCACCCAAGAGCCAAGAGACCCAGTACTTC. Translation: CASSPKSQETQYF. The full variable domain, completed using reference TRBV18 and TRBJ2-5, is NAGVMQNPRHLVRRRGQEARLRCSPMKGHSHVYWYRQLPEEGLKFMVYLQKENIIDESGMPKERFSAEFPKEGPSILRIQQVVRGDSAAYFCASSPKSQETQYFGPGTRLLVL.

This clonotype was counted at least ten times. The rearrangement uses TRBV9 and TRBJ1-6; D possibly corresponds to TRBD1 (5 bases). Trimming took 3 bases from V and 4 from J, leaving 11 bases between them. CDR3 length: 15 residues. Germline lookup yields CDR1 SGDLS and CDR2 YYNGEE. For the CDR3, the DNA is TGTGCCAGCAGCGCCGCCGGGGCATATAATTCACCCCTCCACTTT. It specifies CASSAAGAYNSPLHF.

The chain employs TRBV7-9 and TRBJ2-7, with 7 bases identical to TRBD1. Germline assignment: CDR1 SEHNR and CDR2 FQNEAQ (reference sequence). V trimming: 2 bases; J trimming: 2 bases; junction bases outside the gene matches: 12. CDR3 size: 17 residues. Here the CDR3 reads CASSLSPTGIGTYEQYF. The CDR3 DNA reads TGTGCCAGCAGCTTATCCCCGACAGGGATTGGGACCTACGAGCAGTACTTC.

This rearrangement joins TRBV7-9 to TRBJ2-1, with D unresolved. The V end lost 4 bases, the J end lost 8 bases, and 15 bases lay between the germline ends. This CDR3 comprises 14 residues. Per the germline V gene, CDR1 is SEHNR and CDR2 is FQNEAQ (reference sequence). The CDR3 sequence: CASSYQNLVDEQFF. CDR3 nucleotide sequence: TGTGCCAGCAGCTACCAGAATTTGGTGGATGAGCAGTTCTTC.

The CDR3 reads CASREIGHLYEQYF. CDR3 coding DNA: TGTGCCAGCAGAGAAATCGGCCACCTCTACGAGCAGTACTTC. The rearrangement joins TRBV27 to TRBJ2-7; the D is unclear. CDR1 is MNHEY, CDR2 SMNVEV, per germline (reference sequence). This CDR3 has 14 amino acids. Trimming shortened V by 6 bases and J by 3 bases, and 15 bases separated the two germline ends.

The gene calls are TRBV18 and TRBJ1-5; no clear D. This CDR3 comprises 14 residues. Per the germline V gene, CDR1 is KGHSH and CDR2 is LQKENI. With 2 bases removed from V and 5 bases from J, the gap between germline ends came to 10 bases. The CDR3 bases are TGTGCCAGCTCACCAGGTCCTGGCGATCAGCCCCAGCATTTT. This translates into CASSPGPGDQPQHF.

This clonotype was counted many times. Sequence at one end of the junction differs from germline and may be a read error. The CDR3 DNA reads TGTGCCAGCGGCTTTACAGGGGCCTACGAGCAGTACTTC. Its protein product is CASGFTGAYEQYF. The chain employs TRBV7-2 and TRBJ2-7; 7 positions match TRBD1. Per germline, CDR1 SGHTA and CDR2 FQGNSA. The CDR3 consists of 13 residues.

The chain carries TRBV9 and TRBJ1-1; D not resolved. Germline values: CDR1 SGDLS, CDR2 YYNGEE. V was clipped by 3 bases and J by 4 bases, with 4 bases between them. This CDR3 contains 11 residues. CDR3 amino acids: CASSGVTEAFF. CDR3 nucleotide sequence: TGTGCCAGCAGCGGGGTCACTGAAGCTTTCTTT.

This chain links TRBV7-2 with TRBJ2-5; 9 bases match TRBD1. J was trimmed by 3 bases and V by 1 base; bases with no gene match: 3. The CDR3 covers 15 residues. CDR1 is SGHTA and CDR2 is FQGNSA in the germline V gene. The CDR3 loop reads CASSLGDRAEETQYF. CDR3 DNA sequence: TGTGCCAGCAGCTTAGGGGACAGGGCGGAAGAGACCCAGTACTTC.

This clonotype was seen many times. The J gene is TRBJ1-5, the V gene TRBV12-3 or TRBV12-4; D remains unclear. The germline V and J ends were trimmed by 6 bases and 5 bases, with 11 bases remaining between them. The CDR3 covers 13 residues. The CDR3 DNA sequence: TGTGCCAGCAGCCCGCGATCCGATCAGCCCCAGCATTTT. It encodes CASSPRSDQPQHF.

This clonotype was observed many times. This chain joins TRBV4-3 and TRBJ2-3; D not resolved. The CDR3 is made up of 16 amino acids. V lost 0 bases and J 0 bases, leaving 10 bases between the germline ends. Germline-derived CDR1 and CDR2 are LGHNA and YSLEER. DNA of the CDR3: TGCGCCAGCAGCCAAGACGGCGGTGCTAGCACAGATACGCAGTATTTT. It encodes CASSQDGGASTDTQYF.

The rearrangement joins TRBV7-6 to TRBJ2-3; 7 bases match TRBD2. The CDR3 runs to 15 residues. CDR1 and CDR2 from the germline V gene are SGHVS and FNYEAQ. Trimming at V came to 6 bases and at J to 6 bases, leaving 12 bases not matched to a gene. CDR3 sequence: CASRPLAVQGDTQYF. CDR3 DNA sequence: TGTGCCAGCAGACCTCTAGCGGTCCAAGGTGATACGCAGTATTTT.

This clonotype was recorded at least ten times. The J gene is TRBJ2-3, the V gene TRBV7-2; D not resolved. Trimming stripped 4 bases from V and 8 bases from J, with 10 bases between. Germline loops: CDR1 SGHTA, CDR2 FQGNSA. The CDR3 is 12 residues long. The CDR3 region is CASSSVPATQYF. CDR3 sequence (DNA): TGTGCCAGCAGCTCGGTACCCGCTACGCAGTATTTT.

This clonotype was detected many times. The V gene is TRBV28, the J gene TRBJ2-2, with no clear D. Trimming shortened V by 7 bases and J by 6 bases, and 9 bases separated the two germline ends. CDR1 MDHEN and CDR2 SYDVKM come from the germline V gene. This CDR3 has 12 residues. CDR3 residues: CASKALPGELFF. The CDR3 coding sequence is TGTGCCAGCAAGGCCCTCCCCGGGGAGCTGTTTTTT.

The chain recombines TRBV11-1 with TRBJ2-7; 8 bases align to TRBD2. Losses at the gene ends were 5 bases for V and 5 bases for J; bases not matched to a gene: 20. This CDR3 has 18 residues. Germline loops: CDR1 SGHAT, CDR2 FQDESV (reference sequence). This chain's CDR3 is CASSPKLPIDGRAHEQYF. The CDR3 coding sequence is TGTGCCAGCAGCCCAAAATTACCCATAGACGGGAGGGCCCACGAGCAGTACTTC. The full variable domain, its missing parts supplied by reference TRBV11-1 and TRBJ2-7, is EAEVAQSPRYKITEKSQAVAFWCDPISGHATLYWYRQILGQGPELLVQFQDESVVDDSQLPKDRFSAERLKGVDSTLKIQPAELGDSAMYLCASSPKLPIDGRAHEQYFGPGTRLTVT.

As to this clonotype: The junction and the germline gene differ at one end; a read error may be behind it. The CDR3 region has the DNA TGTGCCGGCAGACCGACCGGGGAACAAGAGACCCAGTACTTC. The encoded protein is CAGRPTGEQETQYF. The chain is built from TRBV28 and TRBJ2-5; D is possibly TRBD2 (5 bases). Germline V lookup: CDR1 MDHEN, CDR2 SYDVKM. The CDR3 consists of 14 residues.

This clonotype was counted only a few times. The V and J genes are TRBV6-6 and TRBJ2-7; TRBD1 matches 7 bases. CDR1 is MNHNY and CDR2 is SVGAGI in the germline V gene (reference sequence). The CDR3 runs 12 residues. V gave up 6 bases and J gave up 5 bases; unmatched junction bases: 4. CDR3 residues: CASSQGQNEQYF. For the CDR3, the DNA is TGTGCCAGCAGCCAGGGACAGAACGAGCAGTACTTC.

This clonotype was seen many times. The chain links TRBV14 to TRBJ2-7, with 9 bases matching TRBD1. Looked up from germline, CDR1 is SGHDN and CDR2 is FVKESK. The CDR3 totals 15 residues. V dropped 4 bases and J dropped 6; count of bases not matched to a gene: 10. CDR3 region: CASSRPGTGSREQYF. The CDR3 DNA sequence: TGTGCCAGCAGCCGTCCCGGGACAGGGTCTCGCGAGCAGTACTTC.

This chain links TRBV7-9 with TRBJ1-1; 10 bases agree with TRBD1. The CDR3 is 15 amino acids. The V and J ends lost 5 bases and 2 bases, in that order; junction bases with no gene match: 5. Germline CDR1 reads SEHNR; CDR2 reads FQNEAQ (reference sequence). This CDR3 is CASSPGDRGNTEAFF. In DNA, the CDR3 is TGTGCCAGCAGCCCAGGGGACAGGGGAAACACTGAAGCTTTCTTT.

At least ten counts were recorded for this clonotype. The chain couples TRBV7-2 to TRBJ2-7; D remains ambiguous. Trimming pared 5 bases from V and 0 bases from J, leaving 14 bases between. The CDR3 contains 15 residues. Per germline, CDR1 SGHTA and CDR2 FQGNSA. The CDR3 DNA reads TGTGCCAGCAGCCTGTTTGCGGACCCCTCCTACGAGCAGTACTTC. Residues: CASSLFADPSYEQYF. Looking up the rest from reference TRBV7-2 and TRBJ2-7 gives the full variable domain: GAGVSQSPSNKVTEKGKDVELRCDPISGHTALYWYRQSLGQGLEFLIYFQGNSAPDKSGLPSDRFSAERTGGSVSTLTIQRTQQEDSAVYLCASSLFADPSYEQYFGPGTRLTVT.

Only a few counts were recorded for this clonotype. CDR3 sequence reads: CASSPEGGPGEKLFF. CDR3 sequence (DNA): TGTGCCAGCAGCCCCGAGGGGGGTCCGGGGGAAAAACTGTTTTTT. The chain recombines TRBV11-2 with TRBJ1-4, with a tentative D call TRBD1 (6 bases). The CDR3 has 15 amino acids. V shed 5 bases and J shed 8 bases, with 18 bases lying between them. Per germline, CDR1 SGHAT and CDR2 FQNNGV. Supplemented by reference TRBV11-2 and TRBJ1-4, the full variable domain reads EAGVAQSPRYKIIEKRQSVAFWCNPISGHATLYWYQQILGQGPKLLIQFQNNGVVDDSQLPKDRFSAERLKGVDSTLKIQPAKLEDSAVYLCASSPEGGPGEKLFFGSGTQLSVL.